This T cell receptor (beta chain) was sequenced in a study of somatic mutations in cytotoxic T cells in rheumatoid arthritis. Assay used: immunoSEQ multiplex PCR; TCRdb lists only in-frame clones, some missing. The repertoire holds more than 6,000 clones, roughly three quarters seen once, with over 40% in the top ten. The germline V gene has CDR1 LNHDA and CDR2 SQIVND (reference sequence). V was clipped by 5 bases and J by 0 bases, with 11 bases between them. CDR3 length equals 15 residues. Sample: CD8+ T cells sorted from blood. The TCR originated in a man in his forties in good health. The rearrangement uses TRBV19 and TRBJ1-5, with D uncertain. The DNA of the CDR3 is TGTGCCAGTAGTTCCCGCCTGAATAGCAATCAGCCCCAGCATTTT. This sequence encodes CASSSRLNSNQPQHF.